The TCR beta chain under discussion was sequenced for a study of blood T cell repertoires in COVID-19. The overall study: Sample material is recorded as cDNA or gDNA derived from T cells, B-cell-depleted T cells, or PBMCs.

A single count supports this clone. This CDR3 is 16 amino acids long. Germline V lookup: CDR1 ENHRY, CDR2 SYGVKD. After removal of 2 bases from V and 0 bases from J, the junction contained 2 bases not matched to a gene. Followed over time, Seattle patients had been enrolled while infection was active. Original data processing: Amplified reference gene primers provided the basis for estimating nucleated cell counts. The assay was immunoSEQ multiplex PCR, and TCRdb's table has in-frame clones only and misses some. That table is the source of V, J and clone size, and D and trimming were worked out from the DNA. Of fewer than 300,000 clones listed, around 85% are singletons.

The sequenced sample was peripheral blood. The receptor's source is a human donor with COVID-19, enrolled during active disease. The donor label of this sample is uncertain. The chain is built from TRBV10-3 and TRBJ1-3; TRBD1 matches at 9 bases. The CDR3 protein is CAISEPGQGSGNTIYF. CDR3 coding DNA: TGTGCCATCAGTGAGCCGGGACAGGGCTCTGGAAACACCATATATTTT.